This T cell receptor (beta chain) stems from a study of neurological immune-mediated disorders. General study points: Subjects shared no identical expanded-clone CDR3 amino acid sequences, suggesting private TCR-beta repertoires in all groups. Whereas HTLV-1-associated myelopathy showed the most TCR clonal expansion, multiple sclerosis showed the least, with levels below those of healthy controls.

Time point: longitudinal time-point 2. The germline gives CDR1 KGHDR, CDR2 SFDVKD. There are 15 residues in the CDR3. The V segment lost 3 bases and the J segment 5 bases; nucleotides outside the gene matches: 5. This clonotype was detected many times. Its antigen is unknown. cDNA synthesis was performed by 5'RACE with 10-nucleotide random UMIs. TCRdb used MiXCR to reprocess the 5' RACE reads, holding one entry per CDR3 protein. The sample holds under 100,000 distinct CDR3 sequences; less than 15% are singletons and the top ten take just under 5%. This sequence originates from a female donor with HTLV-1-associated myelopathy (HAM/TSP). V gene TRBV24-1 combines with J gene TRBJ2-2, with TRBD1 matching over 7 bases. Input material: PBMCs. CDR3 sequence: CATSDATGLTGELFF. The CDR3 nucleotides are TGTGCCACCAGTGATGCGACAGGGTTAACCGGGGAGCTGTTTTTT.